A selection of T cell receptor beta chains follows, all from one sample in a study of neoadjuvant nivolumab and ipilimumab in lung cancer. Clones were sequenced by immunoSEQ multiplex PCR, and TCRdb holds only the in-frame ones, with some missing. The sample includes about 26,000 clones, more than 75% of them seen just once. Sequenced here: tumor tissue, sampled after neoadjuvant nivolumab, alone or with ipilimumab, at or shortly before surgery. These receptor sequences come from an adult with non-small cell lung cancer. CDR3s include the opening cysteine and the closing phenylalanine or tryptophan. The D gene is left open where the match is weak. Some rows mark clone size as missing; the rest say once, few, many or name a class of expanded clone.

CDR3 DNA: TGCGCCAGCAGCAATGACTTATCCAGCACAGATACGCAGTATTTT; CDR3 protein: CASSNDLSSTDTQYF; V gene: TRBV10-1; clone size: .; J gene: TRBJ2-3; D gene: .
CDR3 DNA: TGTGCCAGCAGCCAAGGGACAGGGACTGGCTACACCTTC; CDR3 protein: CASSQGTGTGYTF; V gene: TRBV7-9; clone size: .; J gene: TRBJ1-2; D gene: TRBD1
CDR3 DNA: TGTGCCTGGACCCGGGCCACATACAACTATGGCTACACCTTC; CDR3 protein: CAWTRATYNYGYTF; V gene: TRBV30; clone size: .; J gene: TRBJ1-2; D gene: .
CDR3 DNA: TGTGCCAGCAGTTACAAGACTAACTATGGCTACACCTTC; CDR3 protein: CASSYKTNYGYTF; V gene: TRBV28; clone size: .; J gene: TRBJ1-2; D gene: .
CDR3 DNA: TGCGCCAGCAGCTCTAATTCAGGGGGCGTGAACACTGAAGCTTTCTTT; CDR3 protein: CASSSNSGGVNTEAFF; V gene: TRBV5-1; clone size: .; J gene: TRBJ1-1; D gene: TRBD1
CDR3 DNA: TGTGCCAGCAGCTTGGGGGGCGGGGAGACCCAGTACTTC; CDR3 protein: CASSLGGGETQYF; V gene: TRBV5-4; clone size: .; J gene: TRBJ2-5; D gene: .
CDR3 DNA: TGTGCCAGCAGCTTAGCACTGCGGGGCGGTGTGTTTTTT; CDR3 protein: CASSLALRGGVFF; V gene: TRBV7-2; clone size: few; J gene: TRBJ2-2; D gene: .
CDR3 DNA: TGCAGCGTTATTAGCGGGAGGGGGCTTGAGCAGTTCTTC; CDR3 protein: CSVISGRGLEQFF; V gene: TRBV29-1; clone size: .; J gene: TRBJ2-1; D gene: TRBD2
CDR3 DNA: TGCGCCAGCAGCTTGGTGGCAGCGGGCCCGCTGACAGGGACTCCTTCTGGGGCCAACGTCCTGACTTTC; CDR3 protein: CASSLVAAGPLTGTPSGANVLTF; V gene: TRBV5-1; clone size: .; J gene: TRBJ2-6; D gene: .
CDR3 DNA: TGTGCCAGCTCACCCCTCCCTGGACGCCCGAACACTGAAGCTTTCTTT; CDR3 protein: CASSPLPGRPNTEAFF; V gene: TRBV18; clone size: .; J gene: TRBJ1-1; D gene: .
CDR3 DNA: TGTGCCAGCAGCCTAGCGGGAGGGATGTACAATGAGCAGTTCTTC; CDR3 protein: CASSLAGGMYNEQFF; V gene: TRBV7-6; clone size: .; J gene: TRBJ2-1; D gene: TRBD2
CDR3 DNA: TGTGCCAGCACCCCGGGGGCCGGGTTCGGCGAGCAGTACTTC; CDR3 protein: CASTPGAGFGEQYF; V gene: TRBV7-9; clone size: .; J gene: TRBJ2-7; D gene: .
CDR3 DNA: TGCGCCAGCAGCCTACTGGCCACAGGGGGCACTGAAGCTTTCTTT; CDR3 protein: CASSLLATGGTEAFF; V gene: TRBV5-1; clone size: once; J gene: TRBJ1-1; D gene: TRBD1
CDR3 DNA: TGTGCCAGCAGTTCATCCGGGACAGGGCACCAGCCCCAGCATTTT; CDR3 protein: CASSSSGTGHQPQHF; V gene: TRBV6-5; clone size: few; J gene: TRBJ1-5; D gene: TRBD1
CDR3 DNA: TGCAGCGTTGTCAGTATTCATGAGCAGTTCTTC; CDR3 protein: CSVVSIHEQFF; V gene: TRBV29-1; clone size: .; J gene: TRBJ2-1; D gene: .
CDR3 DNA: TGTGCCAGCAGCCGCCAGGAGACCCAGTACTTC; CDR3 protein: CASSRQETQYF; V gene: TRBV11-3; clone size: .; J gene: TRBJ2-5; D gene: .
CDR3 DNA: TGCGCCAGCAGCCTAGGGACAGGGGTGAACACTGAAGCTTTCTTT; CDR3 protein: CASSLGTGVNTEAFF; V gene: TRBV5-1; clone size: .; J gene: TRBJ1-1; D gene: TRBD1
CDR3 DNA: TGTGCCAGCAGCTTAGATCCAGCGGGCAAAAACATTCAGTACTTC; CDR3 protein: CASSLDPAGKNIQYF; V gene: TRBV7-2; clone size: .; J gene: TRBJ2-4; D gene: .
CDR3 DNA: TGCGCCAGCAGCTTGGAGCTAGCGGGATTGGGTGAGCAGTTCTTC; CDR3 protein: CASSLELAGLGEQFF; V gene: TRBV5-1; clone size: .; J gene: TRBJ2-1; D gene: TRBD2
CDR3 DNA: TGCAGCGTTGAAGATAGGCGGACACAAGAGACCCAGTACTTC; CDR3 protein: CSVEDRRTQETQYF; V gene: TRBV29-1; clone size: .; J gene: TRBJ2-5; D gene: .
CDR3 DNA: TGTGCCACCGGCCAGGGAGAAGGAAATGAGCAGTTCTTC; CDR3 protein: CATGQGEGNEQFF; V gene: TRBV15; clone size: .; J gene: TRBJ2-1; D gene: .
CDR3 DNA: TGCGCCAGCTATCGAGGGACTTCCATCGACACCGGGGAGCTGTTTTTT; CDR3 protein: CASYRGTSIDTGELFF; V gene: TRBV5-1; clone size: .; J gene: TRBJ2-2; D gene: .
CDR3 DNA: TGCGCCAGCAGCCAAAGCTTCGACGACTACAATGAGCAGTTCTTC; CDR3 protein: CASSQSFDDYNEQFF; V gene: TRBV4-1; clone size: once; J gene: TRBJ2-1; D gene: .
CDR3 DNA: TGTGCCTGGGGGCTAGCGGATTACGAGCAGTACTTC; CDR3 protein: CAWGLADYEQYF; V gene: TRBV30; clone size: .; J gene: TRBJ2-7; D gene: TRBD2